The source of this T cell receptor beta chain is a study of breast tumors, draining lymph nodes, adjacent tissues. In TCRdb, the multiplex PCR reads were re-called with MiXCR into one record per CDR3 protein. The table shows about 15,000 distinct CDR3 sequences, with approximately 42% occurring only once. Germline V gives CDR1 DFQATT, CDR2 SNEGSKA (reference sequence). V was clipped by 6 bases and J by 2 bases, with 16 bases between them. CDR3 size: 15 residues. Study-level points and caveats: Luminal-like breast cancer showed significantly higher tumor–nontumor repertoire similarity than basal-like. Most tumor T cells seemingly derive from lymph node, then expand in tumor. The lymph node origin of tumor T cells was framed as consistent with a hypothesis, not demonstrated.

This clonotype qualifies as medium-sized (0.01 to 0.1%). Its antigen remains unidentified. The sample comprised tumor-adjacent breast tissue. The source of this sequence is a female donor with breast cancer. Some clones in this sample may be carry-over from other donors' samples. The gene calls are TRBV20-1 and TRBJ1-4, with D maybe TRBD1 (5 bases). In DNA, the CDR3 is TGCAGTGCCATCTTCCCCCGGGGGACTAATGAAAAACTGTTTTTT. It yields the protein CSAIFPRGTNEKLFF.